The rows below give T cell receptor beta chains drawn from one sample of a study of T cell responses to AZD1222 COVID-19 vaccine. Method: immunoSEQ multiplex PCR; TCRdb's copy keeps in-frame clones and lacks some. The table shows about 130,000 clones, with approximately 88% occurring only once. This material consisted of peripheral blood, taken 28 days after the second AZD1222 dose. These receptors came from an adult who received the AZD1222 COVID-19 vaccine. The CDR3 runs from the conserved cysteine through the conserved F or W. The order of the fields is CDR3 protein, V gene, CDR3 length.

CDR3: CASSLWTGSNEKLFF; V: TRBV19; length: 15
CDR3: CASRERNRGQGLLYNEQFF; V: TRBV6-1; length: 19
CDR3: CASRSSLEGAKNIQYF; V: TRBV5-4; length: 16
CDR3: CASSPLSAGGGSYNEQFF; V: TRBV18; length: 18
CDR3: CASSPRRDRLNSPLHF; V: TRBV7-2; length: 16
CDR3: CASSPADRDEQYF; V: TRBV19; length: 13
CDR3: CASSRWTGASSGNTIYF; V: TRBV18; length: 17
CDR3: CASSYGEGTEAFF; V: TRBV6-5; length: 13
CDR3: CASSFGSGDSYEQYF; V: TRBV11-2; length: 15
CDR3: CASSTASGGAAGELFF; V: TRBV5-4; length: 16
CDR3: CARTIRYRVLPYEQYF; V: TRBV5-3; length: 16
CDR3: CASSPGGQNTGELFF; V: TRBV5-1; length: 15
CDR3: CASSRTSGKNTGELFF; V: TRBV5-4; length: 16
CDR3: CASSLVAAPEQYF; V: TRBV5-5; length: 13
CDR3: CASSRTGGNQPQHF; V: TRBV6-4; length: 14